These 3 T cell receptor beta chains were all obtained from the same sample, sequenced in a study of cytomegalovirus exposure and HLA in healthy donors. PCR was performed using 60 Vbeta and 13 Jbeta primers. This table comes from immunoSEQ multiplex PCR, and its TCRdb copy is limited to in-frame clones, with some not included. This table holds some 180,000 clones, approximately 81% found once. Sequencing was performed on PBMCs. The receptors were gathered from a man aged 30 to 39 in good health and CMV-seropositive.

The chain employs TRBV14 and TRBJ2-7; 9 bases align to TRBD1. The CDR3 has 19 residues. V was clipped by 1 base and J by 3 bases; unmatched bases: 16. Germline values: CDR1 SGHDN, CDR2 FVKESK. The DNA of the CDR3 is TGTGCCAGCAGCCAAGGGGGGGACAGGGCCTCCCCTGGGCGCTACGAGCAGTACTTC. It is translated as CASSQGGDRASPGRYEQYF.

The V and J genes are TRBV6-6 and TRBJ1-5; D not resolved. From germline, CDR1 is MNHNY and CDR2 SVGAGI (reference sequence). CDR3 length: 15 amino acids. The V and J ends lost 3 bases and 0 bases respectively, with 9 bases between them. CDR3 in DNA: TGTGCCAGCAGTTATAATCCCTATAGCAATCAGCCCCAGCATTTT. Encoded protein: CASSYNPYSNQPQHF.

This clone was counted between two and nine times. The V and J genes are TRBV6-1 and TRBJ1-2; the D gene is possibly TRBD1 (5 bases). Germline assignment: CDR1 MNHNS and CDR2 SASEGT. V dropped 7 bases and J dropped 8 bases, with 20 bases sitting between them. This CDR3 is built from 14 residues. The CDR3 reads CASTLSGERGGYTF. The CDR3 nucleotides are TGTGCCAGCACCCTCTCGGGGGAGCGGGGCGGCTACACCTTC.